Each of the 29 T cell receptor beta chains below was sequenced from the same sample in a study of T cells in localized non-small cell lung cancer. Assay used: immunoSEQ multiplex PCR; TCRdb lists only in-frame clones, some missing. The data show tens of thousands of clones, roughly 89% seen once. The source material was peripheral blood, sampled before any cancer treatment. All receptors come from a man aged 40 to 75 with stage I squamous cell lung carcinoma.

The J gene is TRBJ1-1, the V gene TRBV30; D unclear. The length of the CDR3 is 13 residues. With 2 bases removed from V and 6 bases from J, the gap between germline ends came to 13 bases. CDR1 and CDR2 (germline): GTSNPN, SVGIG (reference sequence). CDR3 residues: CAWSRPTGPEAFF. DNA of the CDR3: TGTGCCTGGAGTAGGCCCACGGGCCCTGAAGCTTTCTTT.

V and J are TRBV30 and TRBJ2-2; perhaps TRBD1 as D (5 bases). With 5 bases removed from V and 0 bases from J, the gap between germline ends came to 7 bases. Germline loops: CDR1 GTSNPN, CDR2 SVGIG (reference sequence). The CDR3 consists of 13 residues. This chain's CDR3 is CAWDRANTGELFF. The CDR3 DNA sequence: TGTGCCTGGGACAGAGCGAACACCGGGGAGCTGTTTTTT.

This clone came up once. V is TRBV5-1 and J is TRBJ2-3, with a weak D call TRBD1 (6 bases). V was shortened by 3 bases and J by 0 bases, with 11 bases between the two germline ends. Germline V gives CDR1 SGHRS, CDR2 YFSETQ. The CDR3 runs 15 residues. The CDR3 here is CASSSGAGSTDTQYF. The CDR3 DNA is TGCGCCAGCAGCTCAGGGGCAGGGAGCACAGATACGCAGTATTTT.

This rearrangement joins TRBV27 to TRBJ2-3; 10 nucleotides align to TRBD2. The CDR3 totals 21 residues. The junction had 24 bases not matched to a gene; V was cut back by 5 bases and J by 4 bases. Germline CDR1 is MNHEY and CDR2 is SMNVEV (reference sequence). The CDR3 loop reads CASSVWGTSGIKGGVADTQYF. In nucleotides, the CDR3 is TGTGCCAGCAGTGTTTGGGGAACTAGCGGGATAAAAGGGGGTGTGGCAGATACGCAGTATTTT.

The chain recombines TRBV29-1 with TRBJ1-2, with 8 bases aligning to TRBD1. Trimming at V came to 6 bases and at J to 6 bases, leaving 9 bases not matched to a gene. The length of the CDR3 is 13 residues. Germline CDR1 and CDR2: SQVTM and ANQGSEA. This CDR3 is CSVRTGKADGYTF. The CDR3 nucleotides are TGCAGCGTCCGGACAGGGAAAGCTGATGGCTACACCTTC.

The V gene is TRBV29-1, the J gene TRBJ2-2; 8 bases are shared with TRBD1. V trimming: 7 bases; J trimming: 4 bases; junction bases outside the gene matches: 8. Per germline, CDR1 SQVTM and CDR2 ANQGSEA. This CDR3 comprises 14 residues. The CDR3 bases are TGCAGCGCTTCCCAGGGGGCTTCCACCGGGGAGCTGTTTTTT. Amino acid sequence: CSASQGASTGELFF.

The chain couples TRBV9 to TRBJ2-4, with D uncertain. Trimming removed 3 bases from V and 8 bases from J, with 12 bases in between. Looked up from germline, CDR1 is SGDLS and CDR2 is YYNGEE. The CDR3 contains 13 residues. The DNA for the CDR3 is TGTGCCAGCAGCGCTACCCGTGGGGACATTCAGTACTTC. It translates to CASSATRGDIQYF. The full variable domain, in which reference TRBV9 and TRBJ2-4 provide the parts outside the CDR3, is DSGVTQTPKHLITATGQRVTLRCSPRSGDLSVYWYQQSLDQGLQFLIQYYNGEERAKGNILERFSAQQFPDLHSELNLSSLELGDSALYFCASSATRGDIQYFGAGTRLSVL.

The CDR3 DNA sequence: TGTGCCTTTGGACGGGGCTACGAGCAGTACTTC. Amino acids: CAFGRGYEQYF. The chain has TRBV30 and TRBJ2-7; possible D gene TRBD2, 5 bases. The CDR3 is 11 amino acids. The V end lost 7 bases, the J end lost 3 bases, and 10 bases lay between the germline ends. The germline CDR1 and CDR2 sequences are GTSNPN and SVGIG (reference sequence).

In its sample, this clone was seen a few times. V and J are TRBV19 and TRBJ2-7; 11 bases fit TRBD2. J gave up 6 bases and V 6 bases, and 7 bases lay outside the gene matches. Looked up from germline, CDR1 is LNHDA and CDR2 is SQIVND (reference sequence). The CDR3 is 14 residues long. CDR3 loop: CASSLLAGETEQYF. The CDR3, as DNA: TGTGCCAGTAGCCTACTAGCGGGAGAAACCGAGCAGTACTTC.

V gene TRBV19 combines with J gene TRBJ2-1; TRBD1 or TRBD2 may be the D gene (5 bases each). The V end lost 0 bases, the J end lost 0 bases, and 9 bases lay between the germline ends. Looked up from germline, CDR1 is LNHDA and CDR2 is SQIVND (reference sequence). CDR3 length: 16 amino acids. CDR3 protein: CASSIDRDLSYNEQFF. DNA for the CDR3: TGTGCCAGTAGTATAGACAGGGACCTCTCCTACAATGAGCAGTTCTTC.

With regard to this clone: Other DNA sequences in the sample encode the same CDR3. The rearrangement joins TRBV2 to TRBJ1-5; D may be TRBD1 (5 bases). Trimming removed 8 bases from V and 7 bases from J, with 12 bases in between. CDR3 length equals 12 residues. Germline CDR1 reads SNHLY; CDR2 reads FYNNEI. CDR3 amino acids: CASGGEGQPQHF. As DNA, the CDR3 is TGTGCCAGCGGGGGGGAGGGGCAGCCCCAGCATTTT.

The V call is TRBV15, the J call TRBJ1-4; 8 nucleotides match TRBD1. Per the germline V gene, CDR1 is LNHNV and CDR2 is YYDKDF (reference sequence). The CDR3 covers 14 residues. V lost 4 bases and J lost 6; bases outside the gene matches: 4. The DNA for the CDR3 is TGTGCCACCAGCAAAAAGACAGGGGATGAAAAACTGTTTTTT. Protein sequence: CATSKKTGDEKLFF.

This chain uses TRBV5-4 with TRBJ1-4; maybe TRBD1 (6 bases). In germline, CDR1 is SGHNT, CDR2 YYREEE (reference sequence). V was clipped by 4 bases and J by 2 bases, with 15 bases between them. The CDR3 contains 16 residues. CDR3: CASSQGGTSTNEKLFF. DNA for the CDR3: TGTGCCAGCAGCCAAGGGGGAACCTCTACTAATGAAAAACTGTTTTTT.

This chain uses TRBV5-4 with TRBJ2-5; tentatively, D is TRBD2 (7 bases). V lost 4 bases, J lost 3 bases, and 19 bases lay in between. Per germline, CDR1 SGHNT and CDR2 YYREEE (reference sequence). The CDR3 loop spans 16 amino acids. In DNA form, the CDR3 reads TGTGCCAGCAGCCCCGCGGGGGCCTACGTAAAAGAGACCCAGTACTTC. This sequence encodes CASSPAGAYVKETQYF.

This chain connects TRBV7-8 to TRBJ1-2; unclear D gene. The CDR3 totals 16 residues. Germline assignment: CDR1 SGHVS and CDR2 FQNEAQ. The V end lost 3 bases, the J end lost 4 bases, and 18 bases lay between the germline ends. This CDR3 is CASSFIGASPPYGYTF. Here the CDR3 DNA reads TGTGCCAGCAGCTTTATAGGAGCTTCTCCCCCCTATGGCTACACCTTC. Based on the CDR3 plus reference TRBV7-8 and TRBJ1-2, the full variable domain is GAGVSQSPRYKVAKRGQDVALRCDPISGHVSLFWYQQALGQGPEFLTYFQNEAQLDKSGLPSDRFFAERPEGSVSTLKIQRTQQEDSAVYLCASSFIGASPPYGYTFGSGTRLTVV.

This rearrangement joins TRBV7-2 to TRBJ2-5; 10 bases match TRBD1. The V gene end was trimmed by 3 bases and the J gene end by 5 bases; junction bases not matched to a gene: 3. CDR3 length: 14 residues. The V gene's germline CDR1 is SGHTA and CDR2 FQGNSA. The CDR3 loop reads CASSLTGGTETQYF. For the CDR3, the DNA is TGTGCCAGCAGCTTGACAGGGGGCACCGAGACCCAGTACTTC.

CDR3 loop: CASRRTSGFSYNEQFF. The DNA of the CDR3 is TGCGCCAGCAGGCGGACTAGCGGGTTTTCCTACAATGAGCAGTTCTTC. The gene calls are TRBV5-1 and TRBJ2-1, with 11 bases that match TRBD2. Germline V CDR1 and CDR2: SGHRS, YFSETQ. CDR3 length: 16 amino acids. J lost 1 base, V lost 5 bases, and 5 bases had no gene match.

The table lists this clone with a count of one. V is TRBV15 and J is TRBJ2-2; D not resolved. Between the trimmed V and J ends, which lost 0 bases and 3 bases, there was a span of 8 bases. This CDR3 spans 15 amino acids. Germline V CDR1 and CDR2: LNHNV, YYDKDF (reference sequence). CDR3 loop: CATSREWLDTGELFF. DNA for the CDR3: TGTGCCACCAGCAGAGAGTGGCTAGACACCGGGGAGCTGTTTTTT.

The V gene is TRBV11-2, the J gene TRBJ2-7; 8 bases line up with TRBD1. The germline gives CDR1 SGHAT, CDR2 FQNNGV. After removal of 5 bases from V and 1 base from J, the junction contained 4 bases not matched to a gene. This CDR3 is built from 14 residues. The CDR3 nucleotides are TGTGCCAGCAGCCGGGGGACAGGTTCCTACGAGCAGTACTTC. It translates to CASSRGTGSYEQYF. The full variable domain, with the rest looked up from reference TRBV11-2 and TRBJ2-7, is EAGVAQSPRYKIIEKRQSVAFWCNPISGHATLYWYQQILGQGPKLLIQFQNNGVVDDSQLPKDRFSAERLKGVDSTLKIQPAKLEDSAVYLCASSRGTGSYEQYFGPGTRLTVT.

V usage is TRBV4-2 and J usage is TRBJ1-2, with TRBD1 as a possible D gene (5 bases). V was trimmed by 3 bases and J by 8 bases, leaving 10 bases between them. Looked up from germline, CDR1 is LGHNA and CDR2 is YNFKEQ. The CDR3 contains 12 residues. CDR3 nucleotides: TGTGCCAGCAGCCAGGGACGACAAGGCTACACCTTC. Its translation: CASSQGRQGYTF.

The chain employs TRBV6-5 and TRBJ1-4; no clear D. V lost 0 bases, J lost 7 bases, and 6 bases lay in between. The CDR3 extends over 13 amino acids. Germline lookup yields CDR1 MNHEY and CDR2 SVGAGI. The CDR3 DNA is TGTGCCAGCAGTTACTCGACGGCTGAAAAACTGTTTTTT. Its translation: CASSYSTAEKLFF.

Here the CDR3 reads CASSEGTLLKGNTEAFF. The CDR3 region has the DNA TGCGCCAGCAGTGAGGGGACACTCCTTAAAGGGAACACTGAAGCTTTCTTT. This chain connects TRBV10-1 to TRBJ1-1, with D maybe TRBD1 (6 bases). In germline, CDR1 is WNHNN, CDR2 SYGVQD (reference sequence). Between the trimmed V and J ends, which lost 2 bases and 1 base, there was a span of 17 bases. The CDR3 has 17 residues.

The chain joins TRBV29-1 to TRBJ2-3; TRBD1 might be the D (6 bases). V dropped 6 bases and J dropped 2 bases, with 9 bases sitting between them. Germline V gives CDR1 SQVTM, CDR2 ANQGSEA. This CDR3 has 12 residues. The chain's CDR3 is CSVDRSTDTQYF. The CDR3 nucleotides read TGCAGCGTCGACAGGTCCACAGATACGCAGTATTTT.

The genes are TRBV19 and TRBJ2-1, with D unclear. The CDR3 is made up of 13 amino acids. Per germline, CDR1 LNHDA and CDR2 SQIVND (reference sequence). V shed 6 bases and J shed 4 bases, with 10 bases lying between them. CDR3 nucleotide sequence: TGTGCCAGTAGCGGCACGATATACAATGAGCAGTTCTTC. Protein: CASSGTIYNEQFF.

The chain has TRBV7-2 and TRBJ2-3; D not resolved. Germline V lookup: CDR1 SGHTA, CDR2 FQGNSA. CDR3 length: 14 residues. Deletions cut 5 bases from V and 0 bases from J, with 9 bases between. CDR3 amino acids: CASSLQSSTDTQYF. In DNA form, the CDR3 reads TGTGCCAGCAGCCTTCAGAGTAGCACAGATACGCAGTATTTT. The variable domain in full, with the rest retrieved from reference TRBV7-2 and TRBJ2-3, is GAGVSQSPSNKVTEKGKDVELRCDPISGHTALYWYRQSLGQGLEFLIYFQGNSAPDKSGLPSDRFSAERTGGSVSTLTIQRTQQEDSAVYLCASSLQSSTDTQYFGPGTRLTVL.

This chain links TRBV5-4 with TRBJ2-1, with 10 bases aligning to TRBD2. Losses at the gene ends were 0 bases for V and 9 bases for J; bases not matched to a gene: 9. The CDR3 spans 16 residues. Germline V gives CDR1 SGHNT, CDR2 YYREEE (reference sequence). The CDR3 region is CASSLATAGGPLEQFF. The CDR3 nucleotides are TGTGCCAGCAGCTTGGCCACAGCGGGAGGGCCCCTTGAGCAGTTCTTC.

The chain joins TRBV30 to TRBJ1-1; a weak D match, TRBD1 (5 bases). Germline CDR1 and CDR2: GTSNPN and SVGIG (reference sequence). V was clipped by 4 bases and J by 1 base, with 16 bases between them. The CDR3 has 15 residues. Written as DNA, the CDR3 is TGTGCCTGGACCGCAGGGCAAGGAAAGAACACTGAAGCTTTCTTT. Its protein is CAWTAGQGKNTEAFF.

The gene calls are TRBV28 and TRBJ2-2; D is perhaps TRBD1 (6 bases). Trimming stripped 7 bases from V and 4 bases from J, with 10 bases between. Looked up from germline, CDR1 is MDHEN and CDR2 is SYDVKM. This CDR3 is 13 amino acids long. The CDR3 DNA reads as TGTGCCAGCATTTCCAGGGGCACCGGGGAGCTGTTTTTT. Its translation is CASISRGTGELFF.

The chain employs TRBV18 and TRBJ2-7; TRBD2 is a possible D gene (6 bases). Trimming pared 3 bases from V and 4 bases from J, leaving 13 bases between. This CDR3 is built from 14 residues. The germline V gene encodes CDR1 KGHSH and CDR2 LQKENI. CDR3 in amino acids: CASSPTSGTYEQYF. DNA of the CDR3: TGTGCCAGCTCACCGACCTCAGGGACTTACGAGCAGTACTTC.